Shown below are 9 T cell receptor beta chains from a single sample sequenced in a study of OX40 agonist ivuxolimab in advanced cancers. Data came from immunoSEQ multiplex PCR; TCRdb stores just in-frame clones and leaves some out. Altogether 25,000 to 30,000 clones are present, 70% to 90% being singletons, with the ten largest covering around 21%. This sample comprised CD4+ or CD8+ T cells sorted from blood, obtained in a trial of the OX40 agonist ivuxolimab. These receptors were collected from an adult with an advanced solid tumor such as melanoma, head and neck, liver or kidney cancer.

The V and J genes are TRBV2 and TRBJ2-2; D may correspond to TRBD1 or TRBD2 (5 bases each). In germline, CDR1 is SNHLY, CDR2 FYNNEI. Trimming left V 7 bases short and J 6 bases short, with 9 bases between. The CDR3 is made up of 12 amino acids. The CDR3 DNA reads as TGTGCCAGCAAGGGGAGCCCCGGGGAGCTGTTTTTT. It encodes CASKGSPGELFF.

The chain links TRBV5-1 to TRBJ2-2; 8 bases are shared with TRBD1. V gave up 5 bases and J gave up 0 bases; unmatched junction bases: 6. Germline V gene data show CDR1 as SGHRS and CDR2 as YFSETQ. This CDR3 is built from 16 residues. CDR3 amino acids: CASRSGTGSNTGELFF. DNA of the CDR3: TGCGCCAGCAGATCTGGGACAGGTTCGAACACCGGGGAGCTGTTTTTT.

This clone was detected once. J is TRBJ2-5 and V is TRBV7-9; D gene uncertain. The CDR3 is 12 residues long. The V end lost 5 bases, the J end lost 5 bases, and 9 bases lay between the germline ends. CDR1 SEHNR and CDR2 FQNEAQ come from the germline V gene (reference sequence). CDR3 DNA sequence: TGTGCCAGCAGCCCGTGGGCGGAGACCCAGTACTTC. The encoded protein is CASSPWAETQYF.

The genes are TRBV15 and TRBJ2-5; D tentatively fits TRBD1 or TRBD2 (6 bases each). With 3 bases removed from V and 4 bases from J, the gap between germline ends came to 18 bases. CDR1 and CDR2 from the germline V gene are LNHNV and YYDKDF (reference sequence). The CDR3 consists of 16 residues. CDR3 sequence reads: CATSRGFKGGGETQYF. The CDR3 DNA sequence: TGTGCCACCAGCAGGGGTTTCAAGGGGGGAGGAGAGACCCAGTACTTC. The full variable domain, in which reference TRBV15 and TRBJ2-5 provide the parts outside the CDR3, is DAMVIQNPRYQVTQFGKPVTLSCSQTLNHNVMYWYQQKSSQAPKLLFHYYDKDFNNEADTPDNFQSRRPNTSFCFLDIRSPGLGDTAMYLCATSRGFKGGGETQYFGPGTRLLVL.

This clone has more than one count but fewer than ten. The rearrangement links TRBV27 to TRBJ1-1; D unresolved. With 6 bases removed from V and 3 bases from J, the gap between germline ends came to 11 bases. The CDR3 contains 13 residues. The germline gives CDR1 MNHEY, CDR2 SMNVEV (reference sequence). CDR3 nucleotide sequence: TGTGCCAGCAGCCCTACAGTTTACACTGAAGCTTTCTTT. Protein product: CASSPTVYTEAFF.

This clone is medium-sized in the sample. This chain joins TRBV7-6 and TRBJ1-1; D gene unclear. The germline V gene has CDR1 SGHVS and CDR2 FNYEAQ. The CDR3 is made up of 16 amino acids. V was clipped by 4 bases and J by 1 base, with 16 bases between them. The CDR3 protein is CASSSGIGLENTEAFF. The CDR3 region has the DNA TGTGCCAGCAGCTCCGGAATCGGCCTAGAGAACACTGAAGCTTTCTTT.

The chain carries TRBV21-1 and TRBJ2-3; TRBD1 is taken as the D call from the table, unchecked against the DNA. TRBV21-1 constitutes a pseudogene. CDR3 size: 17 residues. In DNA form, the CDR3 reads TGTGCCAGCAGCAAAAAACTGGGGCGCAGTAGCACAGATACGCAGTATTTT. Translation: CASSKKLGRSSTDTQYF.

The rearrangement uses TRBV10-3 and TRBJ1-2, with D tentatively TRBD1 (6 bases). Trimming left V 7 bases short and J 0 bases short, with 15 bases between. Germline V gene sequence: CDR1 ENHRY, CDR2 SYGVKD. The CDR3 totals 15 residues. This CDR3 reads CAITPWEGANYGYTF. The CDR3 DNA sequence: TGTGCCATCACCCCCTGGGAGGGGGCTAACTATGGCTACACCTTC.

The chain links TRBV5-6 to TRBJ1-1; a possible D gene is TRBD1 (5 bases). Trimming removed 2 bases from V and 12 bases from J, with 23 bases in between. The CDR3 is 15 residues long. Germline V gives CDR1 SGHDT, CDR2 YYEEEE. The CDR3 loop is CASSFMSSEGTTTFF. In DNA, the CDR3 is TGTGCCAGCAGCTTTATGTCTTCCGAAGGGACGACGACTTTCTTT.